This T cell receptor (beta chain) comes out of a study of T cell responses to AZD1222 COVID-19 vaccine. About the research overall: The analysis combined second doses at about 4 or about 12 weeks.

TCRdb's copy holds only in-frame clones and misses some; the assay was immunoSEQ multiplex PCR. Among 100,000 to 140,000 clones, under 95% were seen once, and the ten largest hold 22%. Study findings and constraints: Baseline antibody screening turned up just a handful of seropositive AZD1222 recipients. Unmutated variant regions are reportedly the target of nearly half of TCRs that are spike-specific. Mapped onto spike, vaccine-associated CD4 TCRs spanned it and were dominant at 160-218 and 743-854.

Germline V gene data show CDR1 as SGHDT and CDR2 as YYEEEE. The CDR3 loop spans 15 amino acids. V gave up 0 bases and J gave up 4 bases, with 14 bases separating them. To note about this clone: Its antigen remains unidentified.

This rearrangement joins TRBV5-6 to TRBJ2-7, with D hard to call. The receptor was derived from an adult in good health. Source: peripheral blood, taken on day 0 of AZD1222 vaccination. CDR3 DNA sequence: TGTGCCAGCAGCTTGGGGTCCGCATTCCTGTACGAGCAGTACTTC. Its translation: CASSLGSAFLYEQYF.